This T cell receptor beta chain was identified during a study of shared clonotypes between healthy human individuals. Notes on the study in general: Only blood samples were collected, and tissue repertoires likely differ. Genetic and exposure-history diversity was limited by the small donor number.

Some clones are missing from TCRdb's copy, which holds only in-frame ones; the method was immunoSEQ multiplex PCR. The table records some 1.5 million clones, under 99% of them present only once. Points on this clone: Its antigen is still unknown.

The clonotype originates from a man younger than 45 in good health. Sequencing was done on a sample of naive CD4+ T cells sorted from blood. Stated subset: CD45RA+ positively selected.

The DNA for the CDR3 is TGTGCCAGCAGTTCCACAGGGGGCGCGTCCTACAATGAGCAGTTCTTC. This gives the protein CASSSTGGASYNEQFF. The chain has TRBV7-6 and TRBJ2-1, with 9 bases matching TRBD1. V lost 6 bases, J lost 1 base, and 7 bases stayed unmatched. The CDR3 consists of 16 residues. Looked up from germline, CDR1 is SGHVS and CDR2 is FNYEAQ.